The 14 T cell receptor beta chains in this list originate from one sample, sequenced in a study of OX40 agonist ivuxolimab in advanced cancers. TCRdb's copy holds only in-frame clones and misses some; the assay was immunoSEQ multiplex PCR. Altogether tens of thousands of clones are present, roughly nine tenths being singletons, with the ten largest covering 10%. The sample in question was CD4+ or CD8+ T cells sorted from blood, obtained in a trial of the OX40 agonist ivuxolimab. These receptors were collected from an adult with an advanced solid tumor such as melanoma, head and neck, liver or kidney cancer.

This clone was recorded only once. V and J are TRBV5-4 and TRBJ1-4; D may be TRBD1 (6 bases). Trimming removed 4 bases at V and 7 bases at J, with 14 bases between. The CDR3 runs 14 residues. Germline V gene lookup returns CDR1 SGHNT and CDR2 YYREEE (reference sequence). The chain's CDR3 is CASSLTGSGEKLFF. DNA for the CDR3: TGTGCCAGCAGCCTAACAGGGTCGGGTGAAAAACTGTTTTTT.

The chain links TRBV7-2 to TRBJ1-1, with TRBD1 identical over 8 bases. The V segment lost 3 bases and the J segment 1 base; nucleotides outside the gene matches: 7. Germline V gene data show CDR1 as SGHTA and CDR2 as FQGNSA. This CDR3 comprises 16 residues. The CDR3 DNA reads TGTGCCAGCAGCTTCCCGGGACAGGAGACGAACACTGAAGCTTTCTTT. It specifies CASSFPGQETNTEAFF.

CDR3 coding DNA: TGCGCCAGCAGCCTGTTACCGGGACAGTCGAATGAAAAACTGTTTTTT. Protein: CASSLLPGQSNEKLFF. This chain links TRBV4-1 with TRBJ1-4, with 7 positions matching TRBD1. The V gene end was trimmed by 4 bases and the J gene end by 5 bases; junction bases not matched to a gene: 10. The length of the CDR3 is 16 residues. Germline CDR1 MGHRA, CDR2 YSYEKL.

This clone was detected once. The chain recombines TRBV7-6 with TRBJ2-1, with D perhaps TRBD2 (5 bases). V gave up 5 bases and J gave up 2 bases, with 16 bases separating them. There are 16 residues in the CDR3. Germline CDR1 reads SGHVS; CDR2 reads FNYEAQ. CDR3 region: CASSPQITGTYNEQFF. CDR3 sequence (DNA): TGTGCCAGCAGCCCCCAAATAACGGGGACCTACAATGAGCAGTTCTTC.

This clone was picked up a small number of times. This sequence joins TRBV9 and TRBJ1-5; 7 nucleotides match TRBD1. Germline assignment: CDR1 SGDLS and CDR2 YYNGEE. V dropped 3 bases and J dropped 3; count of bases not matched to a gene: 6. CDR3 length: 15 amino acids. CDR3 DNA sequence: TGTGCCAGCAGCGCGCTCACAGGGGACAATCAGCCCCAGCATTTT. Amino acid sequence: CASSALTGDNQPQHF.

The V and J genes are TRBV20-1 and TRBJ1-4, with no clear D. The CDR3 is made up of 10 amino acids. The V end lost 6 bases, the J end lost 8 bases, and 7 bases lay between the germline ends. Germline CDR1 reads DFQATT; CDR2 reads SNEGSKA (reference sequence). CDR3 nucleotides: TGCAGTGCCGCAGAGGAAAAACTGTTTTTT. This encodes CSAAEEKLFF.

The chain combines TRBV7-9 with TRBJ2-7, with unresolved D. In germline, CDR1 is SEHNR, CDR2 FQNEAQ (reference sequence). V shed 1 base and J shed 4 bases, with 8 bases lying between them. CDR3 size: 13 residues. The CDR3 nucleotides are TGTGCCAGCAGCTTAGTTGCGAAATACGAGCAGTACTTC. Its protein is CASSLVAKYEQYF.

The gene calls are TRBV2 and TRBJ2-7; the match to TRBD2 covers 8 bases. J lost 4 bases, V lost 4 bases, and 6 bases had no gene match. Germline loops: CDR1 SNHLY, CDR2 FYNNEI. The CDR3 runs 14 residues. The CDR3 reads CASSVSGVGYEQYF. In nucleotides, the CDR3 is TGTGCCAGCAGTGTTAGCGGGGTGGGTTACGAGCAGTACTTC.

The CDR3 sequence: CASSLAWTGTYYHGYTF. The CDR3 coding sequence is TGTGCCAGCAGCTTGGCCTGGACAGGGACTTATTACCATGGCTACACCTTC. The V call is TRBV5-6, the J call TRBJ1-2; 8 bases match TRBD1. After removal of 0 bases from V and 6 bases from J, the junction contained 13 bases not matched to a gene. CDR3 length equals 17 residues. The germline gives CDR1 SGHDT, CDR2 YYEEEE. Full variable domain (outside the CDR3, taken from reference TRBV5-6 and TRBJ1-2): DAGVTQSPTHLIKTRGQQVTLRCSPKSGHDTVSWYQQALGQGPQFIFQYYEEEERQRGNFPDRFSGHQFPNYSSELNVNALLLGDSALYLCASSLAWTGTYYHGYTFGSGTRLTVV.

V and J are TRBV5-1 and TRBJ2-1; no clear D gene. V was trimmed by 3 bases and J by 0 bases, leaving 13 bases between them. The CDR3 sequence is 16 residues long. In germline, CDR1 is SGHRS, CDR2 YFSETQ. CDR3 nucleotides: TGCGCCAGCAGCTCCGACGGAATAAGCTCCTACAATGAGCAGTTCTTC. Protein product: CASSSDGISSYNEQFF.

The V and J genes are TRBV18 and TRBJ2-7, with 10 bases aligning to TRBD1. The germline gives CDR1 KGHSH, CDR2 LQKENI. J lost 6 bases, V lost 3 bases, and 5 bases had no gene match. The CDR3 has 14 residues. Here the CDR3 DNA reads TGTGCCAGCTCACCGGGGACAGGGGAGTTCGAGCAGTACTTC. Protein sequence: CASSPGTGEFEQYF.

The chain uses TRBV11-2 and TRBJ2-6, with TRBD1 identical over 7 bases. This CDR3 has 18 residues. Per germline, CDR1 SGHAT and CDR2 FQNNGV. V was pared by 1 base and J by 0 bases, with 6 bases of the junction left unmatched. For the CDR3, the DNA is TGTGCCAGCAGCTTAGTATGGGACAGTTACTCTGGGGCCAACGTCCTGACTTTC. It encodes CASSLVWDSYSGANVLTF.

This clone was observed a few times. The rearrangement links TRBV9 to TRBJ1-4; TRBD1 might be the D (5 bases). CDR1 is SGDLS and CDR2 is YYNGEE in the germline V gene. The CDR3 has 14 amino acids. Trimming took off 3 bases at V and 3 bases at J, with 9 bases between the two ends. The CDR3 sequence is CASSAGLANEKLFF. CDR3 in DNA: TGTGCCAGCAGCGCAGGGTTGGCTAATGAAAAACTGTTTTTT.

The rearrangement joins TRBV5-4 to TRBJ2-7; D is undetermined. Trimming stripped 4 bases from V and 5 bases from J, with 19 bases between. CDR1 is SGHNT and CDR2 is YYREEE in the germline V gene (reference sequence). The CDR3 is 15 residues long. The CDR3 protein is CASSKNVIRAHEQYF. The CDR3 DNA reads as TGTGCCAGCAGCAAAAACGTGATTCGGGCCCACGAGCAGTACTTC.